The 11 T cell receptor beta chains in this list originate from one sample, sequenced in a study of blood T cell repertoires in COVID-19 (dated by TCRdb to 2020 to 2022). The library came from the immunoSEQ multiplex PCR assay. Entries here come from immuneACCESS through TCRdb and include only in-frame sequences with V and J called. Some clones fail to appear in such tables; in the studies checked, an unresolved V gene covers under half of the shortfall, and the cause of the remainder is unknown. Counted in this sample were under 250,000 clones; just under 85% of them appeared once. The ten largest clones add up to roughly 4% of the sample. Source material: peripheral blood. The origin of the receptors is a man in his fifties with acute or convalescent COVID-19.

The chain combines TRBV11-2 with TRBJ1-1, with 9 bases that match TRBD1. This CDR3 spans 18 amino acids. The junction had 13 bases not matched to a gene; V was cut back by 4 bases and J by 1 base. From germline, CDR1 is SGHAT and CDR2 FQNNGV. In nucleotides, the CDR3 is TGTGCCAGCAGCTCCTGGCCGGGACAGGGAAGGAGGAACACTGAAGCTTTCTTT. Translation: CASSSWPGQGRRNTEAFF.

The rearrangement links TRBV6-1 to TRBJ1-2; 12 bases are shared with TRBD1. Germline V gives CDR1 MNHNS, CDR2 SASEGT. This CDR3 comprises 17 residues. Trimming took 4 bases from V and 7 from J; bases not matched to a gene: 13. The CDR3 DNA is TGTGCCAGCAGTGGAGCCCCCCGGGACAGGGGGCTCGGTGGCTACACCTTC. Protein: CASSGAPRDRGLGGYTF.

This clone was seen only once. The chain joins TRBV27 to TRBJ1-6; D is possibly TRBD1 (5 bases). This CDR3 has 18 amino acids. Trimming shortened V by 5 bases and J by 0 bases, and 17 bases separated the two germline ends. Germline V gene lookup returns CDR1 MNHEY and CDR2 SMNVEV (reference sequence). CDR3 sequence (DNA): TGTGCCAGCAGTATAAAAGGGACTCCAAGCTCCTATAATTCACCCCTCCACTTT. Protein product: CASSIKGTPSSYNSPLHF.

The rearrangement links TRBV12-5 to TRBJ1-1; the D gene is possibly TRBD1 (6 bases). Trimming pared 1 base from V and 6 bases from J, leaving 15 bases between. Looked up from germline, CDR1 is LGHNT and CDR2 is FRNRAP. This CDR3 has 15 amino acids. In DNA, the CDR3 is TGTGCTAGTGGTTTGGCACAGGGTCGATCCTCTGAAGCTTTCTTT. Its translation: CASGLAQGRSSEAFF.

This sequence joins TRBV19 and TRBJ2-7; the match to TRBD2 covers 12 bases. CDR1 and CDR2 (germline): LNHDA, SQIVND (reference sequence). The CDR3 totals 15 residues. The V gene end was trimmed by 6 bases and the J gene end by 4 bases; junction bases not matched to a gene: 7. This CDR3 reads CASSPQTSGRYEQYF. DNA of the CDR3: TGTGCCAGTAGCCCTCAGACTAGCGGGAGATACGAGCAGTACTTC.

V and J are TRBV5-4 and TRBJ1-2; D ambiguous. V lost 0 bases, J lost 7 bases, and 13 bases lay in between. Germline CDR1 and CDR2: SGHNT and YYREEE (reference sequence). The CDR3 contains 14 residues. As DNA, the CDR3 is TGTGCCAGCAGCTTGGCGACGGGGTTAACTGGCTACACCTTC. Encoded protein: CASSLATGLTGYTF. Full variable domain (remainder filled in from reference TRBV5-4 and TRBJ1-2): ETGVTQSPTHLIKTRGQQVTLRCSSQSGHNTVSWYQQALGQGPQFIFQYYREEENGRGNFPPRFSGLQFPNYSSELNVNALELDDSALYLCASSLATGLTGYTFGSGTRLTVV.

J is TRBJ1-4 and V is TRBV9, with a tentative D call TRBD1 (5 bases). The CDR3 is 14 amino acids. Deletions cut 0 bases from V and 6 bases from J, with 9 bases between. Looked up from germline, CDR1 is SGDLS and CDR2 is YYNGEE. The CDR3 DNA reads TGTGCCAGCAGCGTAGGGGGCGGGGATGAAAAACTGTTTTTT. Translating gives CASSVGGGDEKLFF.

This rearrangement joins TRBV9 to TRBJ2-7; possible D gene TRBD1, 6 bases. Germline CDR1 is SGDLS and CDR2 is YYNGEE. Trimming shortened V by 0 bases and J by 5 bases, and 9 bases separated the two germline ends. This CDR3 has 13 amino acids. In DNA form, the CDR3 reads TGTGCCAGCAGCGTAGGAACAGGGCACGAGCAGTACTTC. Its protein product is CASSVGTGHEQYF.

A single count supports this clone. The chain is built from TRBV11-1 and TRBJ1-1; D possibly corresponds to TRBD1 (5 bases). Trimming cost V 0 bases and J 5 bases, with 19 bases left between them. The germline CDR1 and CDR2 sequences are SGHAT and FQDESV (reference sequence). The CDR3 covers 17 residues. The CDR3 protein is CASSLAGEIGTTTEAFF. CDR3 DNA sequence: TGTGCCAGCAGCTTAGCAGGAGAAATTGGGACTACTACTGAAGCTTTCTTT. The full variable domain, completed using reference TRBV11-1 and TRBJ1-1, is EAEVAQSPRYKITEKSQAVAFWCDPISGHATLYWYRQILGQGPELLVQFQDESVVDDSQLPKDRFSAERLKGVDSTLKIQPAELGDSAMYLCASSLAGEIGTTTEAFFGQGTRLTVV.

The chain combines TRBV6-5 with TRBJ2-2, with D perhaps TRBD2 (6 bases). Per the germline V gene, CDR1 is MNHEY and CDR2 is SVGAGI. The CDR3 contains 15 residues. Trimming took 6 bases from V and 2 from J, leaving 13 bases between them. The CDR3 reads CASRHRDFNTGELFF. Written as DNA, the CDR3 is TGTGCCAGCAGACACCGGGACTTTAACACCGGGGAGCTGTTTTTT.

This rearrangement joins TRBV3-1 (or the pseudogene TRBV3-2) to TRBJ2-1; D remains ambiguous. Germline CDR1 LGHDT, CDR2 YNNKEL (reference sequence). This CDR3 is built from 16 residues. V was shortened by 4 bases and J by 0 bases, with 13 bases between the two germline ends. CDR3 DNA: TGTGCCAGCAGCCCCCACGGTCCGAGCTCCTACAATGAGCAGTTCTTC. This encodes CASSPHGPSSYNEQFF.